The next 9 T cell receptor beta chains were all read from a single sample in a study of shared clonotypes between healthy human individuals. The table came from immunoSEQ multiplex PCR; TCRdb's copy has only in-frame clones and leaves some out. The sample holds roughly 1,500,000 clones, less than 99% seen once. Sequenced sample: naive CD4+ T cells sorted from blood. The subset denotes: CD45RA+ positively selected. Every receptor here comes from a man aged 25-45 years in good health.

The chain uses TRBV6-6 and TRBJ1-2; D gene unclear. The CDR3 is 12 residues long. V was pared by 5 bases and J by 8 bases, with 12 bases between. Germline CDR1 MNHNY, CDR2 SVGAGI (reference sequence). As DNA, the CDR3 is TGTGCCAGCAGTGGAGGAGGGTTGGGCTACACCTTC. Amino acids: CASSGGGLGYTF.

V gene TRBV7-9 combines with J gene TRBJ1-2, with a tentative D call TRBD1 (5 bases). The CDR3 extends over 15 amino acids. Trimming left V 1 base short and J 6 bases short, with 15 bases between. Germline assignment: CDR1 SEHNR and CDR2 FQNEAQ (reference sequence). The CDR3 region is CASSLGRGAPDGYTF. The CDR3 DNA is TGTGCCAGCAGCTTAGGAAGGGGCGCTCCGGATGGCTACACCTTC. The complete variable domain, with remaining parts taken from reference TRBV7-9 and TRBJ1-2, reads DTGVSQNPRHKITKRGQNVTFRCDPISEHNRLYWYRQTLGQGPEFLTYFQNEAQLEKSRLLSDRFSAERPKGSFSTLEIQRTEQGDSAMYLCASSLGRGAPDGYTFGSGTRLTVV.

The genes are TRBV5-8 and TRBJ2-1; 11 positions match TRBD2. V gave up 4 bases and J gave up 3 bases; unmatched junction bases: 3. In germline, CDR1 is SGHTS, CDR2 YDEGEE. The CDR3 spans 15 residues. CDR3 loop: CASSVGTSGYNEQFF. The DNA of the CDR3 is TGTGCCAGCAGCGTCGGGACTAGCGGCTACAATGAGCAGTTCTTC.

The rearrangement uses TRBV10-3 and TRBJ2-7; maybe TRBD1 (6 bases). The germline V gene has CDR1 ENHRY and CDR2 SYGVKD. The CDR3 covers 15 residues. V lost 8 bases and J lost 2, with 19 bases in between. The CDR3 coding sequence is TGTGCCATCGCTGCCGGGGACAAATTAACCTACGAGCAGTACTTC. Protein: CAIAAGDKLTYEQYF.

CDR3 loop: CASSLDRKYTEAFF. CDR3 nucleotides: TGTGCCAGCAGCTTAGACAGGAAATACACTGAAGCTTTCTTT. The chain combines TRBV7-9 with TRBJ1-1, with D perhaps TRBD1 (5 bases). The CDR3 has 14 residues. From germline, CDR1 is SEHNR and CDR2 FQNEAQ (reference sequence). Trimming shortened V by 1 base and J by 3 bases, and 9 bases separated the two germline ends.

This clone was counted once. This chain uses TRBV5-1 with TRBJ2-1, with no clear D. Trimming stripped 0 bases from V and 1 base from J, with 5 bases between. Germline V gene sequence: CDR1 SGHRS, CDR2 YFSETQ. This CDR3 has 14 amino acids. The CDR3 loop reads CASSLVRSYNEQFF. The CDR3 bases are TGCGCCAGCAGCTTGGTCAGGTCCTACAATGAGCAGTTCTTC.

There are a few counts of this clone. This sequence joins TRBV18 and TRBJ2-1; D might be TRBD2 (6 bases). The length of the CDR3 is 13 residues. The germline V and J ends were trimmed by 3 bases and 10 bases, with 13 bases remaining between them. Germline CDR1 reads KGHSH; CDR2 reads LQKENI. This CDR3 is CASSPEGRREQFF. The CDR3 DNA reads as TGTGCCAGCTCACCGGAGGGTCGTAGGGAGCAGTTCTTC.

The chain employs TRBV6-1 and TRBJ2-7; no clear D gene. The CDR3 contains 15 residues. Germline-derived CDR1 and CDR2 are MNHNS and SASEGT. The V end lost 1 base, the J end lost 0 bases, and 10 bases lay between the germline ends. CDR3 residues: CASSEGARSSYEQYF. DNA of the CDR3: TGTGCCAGCAGTGAAGGTGCGCGGTCCTCCTACGAGCAGTACTTC.

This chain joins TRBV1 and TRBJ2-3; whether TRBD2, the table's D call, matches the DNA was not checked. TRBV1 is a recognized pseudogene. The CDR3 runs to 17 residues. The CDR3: CTSSQGGLAEGTDTQYF. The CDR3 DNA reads TGCACCAGCAGCCAAGGGGGACTAGCGGAGGGAACAGATACGCAGTATTTT.